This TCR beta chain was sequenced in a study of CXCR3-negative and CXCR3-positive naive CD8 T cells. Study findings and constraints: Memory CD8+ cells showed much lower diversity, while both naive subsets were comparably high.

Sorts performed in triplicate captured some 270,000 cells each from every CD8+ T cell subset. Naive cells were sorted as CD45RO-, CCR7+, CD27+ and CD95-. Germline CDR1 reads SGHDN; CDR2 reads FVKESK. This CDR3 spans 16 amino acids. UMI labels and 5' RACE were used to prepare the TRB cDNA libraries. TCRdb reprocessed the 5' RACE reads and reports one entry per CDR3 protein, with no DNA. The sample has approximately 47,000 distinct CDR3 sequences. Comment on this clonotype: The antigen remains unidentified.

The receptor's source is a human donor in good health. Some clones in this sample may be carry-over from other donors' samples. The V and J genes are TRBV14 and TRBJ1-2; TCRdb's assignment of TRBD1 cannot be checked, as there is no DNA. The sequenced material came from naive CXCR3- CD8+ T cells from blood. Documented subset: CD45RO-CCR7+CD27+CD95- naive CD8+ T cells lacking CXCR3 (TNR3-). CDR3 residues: CASSQVYPDRTYGYTF.